The clone carrying this T cell receptor (beta chain) was picked up one time. In the original workflow: Amplification of reference gene primers was used by the study to estimate nucleated cell counts. The assay was immunoSEQ multiplex PCR, and TCRdb's table has in-frame clones only and misses some. That table is the source of V, J and clone size, and D and trimming were worked out from the DNA. The sample shows a few hundred thousand clones, around 89% of them seen only once. Per germline, CDR1 SGHAT and CDR2 FQNNGV. With V trimmed by 0 bases and J by 5 bases, 4 bases remained unmatched. CDR3 size: 15 residues. A Seattle source enrolled patients during active infection and followed them longitudinally. The data originate from a study of blood T cell repertoires in COVID-19. Study at large: There were acute and convalescent COVID-19 samples, and they came from the United States, Italy and Spain. The cDNA or gDNA used as material had been derived from T cells, B-cell-depleted T cells, or PBMCs.

Sequencing was performed on peripheral blood. The chain has TRBV11-2 and TRBJ2-1; TRBD2 matches at 7 bases. This TCR was recovered from a woman aged 30 to 39 with COVID-19, enrolled during active disease. The CDR3 coding sequence is TGTGCCAGCAGCTTAGAATGGACTAGAAACAATGAGCAGTTCTTC. Translation gives CASSLEWTRNNEQFF.